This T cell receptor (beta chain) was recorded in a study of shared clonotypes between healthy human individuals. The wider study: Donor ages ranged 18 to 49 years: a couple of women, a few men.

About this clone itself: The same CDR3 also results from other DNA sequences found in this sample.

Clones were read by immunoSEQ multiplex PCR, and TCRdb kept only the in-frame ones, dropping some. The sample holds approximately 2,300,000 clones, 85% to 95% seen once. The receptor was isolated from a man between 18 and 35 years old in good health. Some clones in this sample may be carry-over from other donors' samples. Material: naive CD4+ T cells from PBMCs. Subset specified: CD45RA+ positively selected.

This chain's CDR3 is CASSIEQNTEAFF. DNA for the CDR3: TGTGCCAGTAGTATAGAACAGAACACTGAAGCTTTCTTT. The V and J genes are TRBV19 and TRBJ1-1; no firm D call. This CDR3 has 13 residues. V dropped 0 bases and J dropped 1 base, with 3 bases sitting between them. Germline CDR1 reads LNHDA; CDR2 reads SQIVND (reference sequence).